This record covers a single TCR beta chain. Its antigen is undetermined. This sample includes further DNA sequences coding for the same CDR3. Template for every sorted-subset replicate PCR totaled roughly 200 ng DNA, roughly 30,000 T cell genomes. Profiling relied on immunoSEQ multiplex PCR, and the TCRdb table lists in-frame clones only, not all of them. The table lists about 670,000 clones, more than 70% of them singletons. Those who donated, Caucasian adults without exception, all lived in Nashville, Tennessee. The data were taken from a study of shared clonotypes between healthy human individuals. Findings and caveats of the study: Shared clonotypes: about 4.6% naive CD4, about 4% naive CD8, under 2.5% memory CD4, about 0.4% memory CD8. Clonotype sharing levels among donors were expected to vary with sequencing depth.

This CDR3 comprises 15 residues. V dropped 0 bases and J dropped 0 bases, with 8 bases sitting between them. The V gene's germline CDR1 is SGHRS and CDR2 YFSETQ. The sequenced sample consisted of memory CD4+ T cells sorted from blood. Subset denoted: CD45RA-negative fraction. This chain links TRBV5-1 with TRBJ2-3; no firm D call. This TCR derives from a woman aged 30 to 39 in good health. The CDR3 sequence: CASSLAVVSTDTQYF. CDR3 bases: TGCGCCAGCAGCTTGGCGGTGGTGAGCACAGATACGCAGTATTTT.